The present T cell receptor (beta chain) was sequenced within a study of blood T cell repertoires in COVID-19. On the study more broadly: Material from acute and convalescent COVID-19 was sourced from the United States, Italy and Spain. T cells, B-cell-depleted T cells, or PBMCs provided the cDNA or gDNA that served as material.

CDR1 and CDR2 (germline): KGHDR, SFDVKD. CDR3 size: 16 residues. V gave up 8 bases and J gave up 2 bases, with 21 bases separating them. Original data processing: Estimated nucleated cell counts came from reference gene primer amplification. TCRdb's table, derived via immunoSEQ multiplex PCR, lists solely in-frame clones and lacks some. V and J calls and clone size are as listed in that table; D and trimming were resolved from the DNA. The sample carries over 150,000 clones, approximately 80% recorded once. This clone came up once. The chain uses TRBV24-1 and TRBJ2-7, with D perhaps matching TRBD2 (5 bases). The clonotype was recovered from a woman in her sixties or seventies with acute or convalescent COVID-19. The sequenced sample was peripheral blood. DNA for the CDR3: TGTGCCACCACCCCTCGCGGGCCAGGCCGCACCTACGAGCAGTACTTC. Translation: CATTPRGPGRTYEQYF.